The clone carrying this T cell receptor beta chain was seen ten or more times. Its antigen remains unidentified. The data derive from a study of T-cell reconstitution after alpha-beta-depleted transplantation in children. Study results and limitations: Several hundred expanded graft clones reportedly supplied alpha-beta T cells about two months after transplant.

A TCRbeta library incorporating unique molecular identifiers was prepared. A single record per CDR3 protein comes from TCRdb applying MiXCR to the PCR reads. This repertoire shows over 400,000 distinct CDR3 sequences, roughly 43% found once; its top ten account for roughly a quarter. Germline V CDR1 and CDR2: PRHDT, FYEKMQ (reference sequence). The germline V and J ends were trimmed by 5 bases and 8 bases, with 21 bases remaining between them. The length of the CDR3 is 15 residues. Specimen: PBMCs, collected before TCRalphabeta/CD19-depleted stem cell transplant. The rearrangement joins TRBV13 to TRBJ1-2; tentatively, D is TRBD1 (5 bases). The sequence came from a girl aged 2-10 years with aplastic anemia, due to receive a stem cell transplant. This chain's CDR3 is CASSPGGGKKLGYTF. The CDR3 nucleotides are TGTGCCAGCAGCCCTGGGGGAGGGAAGAAATTGGGCTACACCTTC.